The 17 T cell receptor beta chains presented below share a single source sample, sequenced in a study of control samples from healthy donors and cancer patients. Using immunoSEQ multiplex PCR, the repertoire was profiled, and TCRdb retains in-frame clones only, with some absent. This sample has some 71,000 clones, with about nine tenths found just once. Sequenced: PBMCs. The source of these receptors is a woman between 50 and 59 years old with colorectal cancer.

With regard to this clone: The CDR3 ends on some other residue instead of the conserved phenylalanine or tryptophan, so this is likely a read error. This chain links TRBV3-1 (or the pseudogene TRBV3-2) with TRBJ1-2; D not resolved. CDR1 and CDR2 (germline): LGHDT, YNNKEL (reference sequence). Between the trimmed V and J ends, which lost 0 bases and 5 bases, there was a span of 13 bases. The CDR3 loop spans 15 amino acids. CDR3 loop: CASSQDRGPRYGYTL. DNA for the CDR3: TGTGCCAGCAGCCAAGATCGGGGTCCCCGGTATGGCTACACCCTC.

J is TRBJ1-5 and V is TRBV7-2; no clear D. This CDR3 spans 14 amino acids. Germline values: CDR1 SGHTA, CDR2 FQGNSA. The V end was cut by 2 bases, the J end by 2 bases, with 7 bases between. In DNA, the CDR3 is TGTGCCAGCAGCTTAACACGGGGCAATCAGCCCCAGCATTTT. It translates to CASSLTRGNQPQHF.

V and J are TRBV27 and TRBJ1-5; 8 bases are shared with TRBD1. The CDR3 is 17 amino acids. The V gene's germline CDR1 is MNHEY and CDR2 SMNVEV (reference sequence). V gave up 5 bases and J gave up 2 bases; unmatched junction bases: 11. For the CDR3, the DNA is TGTGCCAGCAGTCCGAGACAGGGGAGGTTAGGCAATCAGCCCCAGCATTTT. It is translated as CASSPRQGRLGNQPQHF.

J is TRBJ2-3 and V is TRBV10-1; weak D call: TRBD2 (7 bases). V lost 4 bases to trimming and J lost 6 bases, with 17 bases between them. Germline V gene data show CDR1 as WNHNN and CDR2 as SYGVQD (reference sequence). The CDR3 has 15 amino acids. In DNA form, the CDR3 reads TGCGCCAGCAGTGGGTCGGGGGGCATCACCGATACGCAGTATTTT. The encoded protein is CASSGSGGITDTQYF.

This sequence joins TRBV7-9 and TRBJ1-3, with TRBD1 as a possible D gene (6 bases). The germline V gene encodes CDR1 SEHNR and CDR2 FQNEAQ (reference sequence). This CDR3 is built from 16 residues. V gave up 5 bases and J gave up 0 bases, with 14 bases separating them. The CDR3 region is CASSTLTGPSGNTIYF. The CDR3 DNA is TGTGCCAGCAGCACGCTCACAGGGCCCTCTGGAAACACCATATATTTT.

Written as DNA, the CDR3 is TGCGCCAGCAGCTTGGAAGGAACGGGACCTCGGGAGCAGTACTTC. Protein product: CASSLEGTGPREQYF. This chain joins TRBV5-1 and TRBJ2-7; TRBD1 or TRBD2 may be the D gene (5 bases each). Germline loops: CDR1 SGHRS, CDR2 YFSETQ. The CDR3 sequence is 15 residues long. V was pared by 0 bases and J by 7 bases, with 17 bases between.

V usage is TRBV4-2 and J usage is TRBJ2-5; TRBD1 matches at 7 bases. The CDR3 runs to 20 residues. CDR1 LGHNA and CDR2 YNFKEQ come from the germline V gene. The V and J ends lost 0 bases and 5 bases, in that order; junction bases with no gene match: 21. CDR3 nucleotides: TGTGCCAGCAGCCAAGATAGTGCGGTAGGGGGCCTAGCCCCAGGGGAGACCCAGTACTTC. Encoded protein: CASSQDSAVGGLAPGETQYF.

The chain has TRBV19 and TRBJ1-2, with 12 bases aligning to TRBD1. The CDR3 consists of 15 residues. V was clipped by 9 bases and J by 6 bases; unmatched bases: 11. CDR1 and CDR2 (germline): LNHDA, SQIVND (reference sequence). The CDR3 nucleotides are TGTGCCAGCTACTCCGACCGGGACAGGGGGCATGGCTACACCTTC. Translation: CASYSDRDRGHGYTF. The entire variable domain, with the rest obtained from reference TRBV19 and TRBJ1-2, is as follows: DGGITQSPKYLFRKEGQNVTLSCEQNLNHDAMYWYRQDPGQGLRLIYYSQIVNDFQKGDIAEGYSVSREKKESFPLTVTSAQKNPTAFYLCASYSDRDRGHGYTFGSGTRLTVV.

The chain recombines TRBV5-6 with TRBJ2-3; D is perhaps TRBD1 (5 bases). CDR3 size: 15 residues. Germline V lookup: CDR1 SGHDT, CDR2 YYEEEE. V lost 1 base to trimming and J lost 2 bases, with 11 bases between them. The CDR3 sequence: CASSLWGSSTDTQYF. Here the CDR3 DNA reads TGTGCCAGCAGCTTGTGGGGCTCCTCCACAGATACGCAGTATTTT.

This sequence joins TRBV29-1 and TRBJ2-3; tentative D call: TRBD2 (5 bases). This CDR3 region has 13 residues. Per germline, CDR1 SQVTM and CDR2 ANQGSEA. The ends were cut back, 6 bases at V and 0 bases at J, with 10 bases in the middle. CDR3 amino acids: CSVGGGSTDTQYF. The DNA for the CDR3 is TGCAGCGTCGGCGGCGGGAGCACAGATACGCAGTATTTT.

About this clone: The junction and the germline gene differ at one end; a read error may be behind it. This chain uses TRBV2 with TRBJ2-5, with 14 positions matching TRBD2. CDR1 is SNHLY, CDR2 FYNNEI, per germline. The length of the CDR3 is 15 residues. The chain's CDR3 is CARSGGTSGGKTQYF. CDR3 in DNA: TGTGCCCGCAGCGGGGGGACTAGCGGGGGAAAGACCCAGTACTTC.

This clone has only one observation. The chain employs TRBV6-1 and TRBJ1-2, with D tentatively TRBD1 (6 bases). V shed 2 bases and J shed 4 bases, with 8 bases lying between them. This CDR3 has 13 residues. Germline V gene sequence: CDR1 MNHNS, CDR2 SASEGT. CDR3 in amino acids: CASSEQGTYGYTF. CDR3 DNA sequence: TGTGCCAGCAGTGAACAGGGGACCTATGGCTACACCTTC.

The genes are TRBV19 and TRBJ2-1, with D possibly matching TRBD2 (6 bases). Germline CDR1 reads LNHDA; CDR2 reads SQIVND (reference sequence). The CDR3 runs 15 residues. The V end lost 5 bases, the J end lost 1 base, and 12 bases lay between the germline ends. CDR3 sequence: CASSGRDSSYNEQFF. For the CDR3, the DNA is TGTGCCAGTAGTGGGCGGGACTCATCCTACAATGAGCAGTTCTTC.

CDR3 amino acids: CASSTGSSGANVLTF. The CDR3 DNA follows: TGTGCCAGCTCGACAGGGAGCTCTGGGGCCAACGTCCTGACTTTC. The chain recombines TRBV19 with TRBJ2-6; TRBD1 matches 7 bases. Per germline, CDR1 LNHDA and CDR2 SQIVND (reference sequence). V lost 9 bases, J lost 0 bases, and 5 bases stayed unmatched. The length of the CDR3 is 15 residues.

The chain recombines TRBV28 with TRBJ2-2, with 8 nucleotides matching TRBD1. From germline, CDR1 is MDHEN and CDR2 SYDVKM. This CDR3 is built from 20 residues. V was clipped by 3 bases and J by 0 bases; unmatched bases: 15. Here the CDR3 reads CASSLFLGRQGLTNTGELFF. Written as DNA, the CDR3 is TGTGCCAGCAGTTTGTTCCTGGGACGACAGGGGCTAACGAACACCGGGGAGCTGTTTTTT.

The chain combines TRBV27 with TRBJ1-5; D unresolved. CDR3 size: 16 residues. Trimming removed 5 bases from V and 6 bases from J, with 20 bases in between. Per the germline V gene, CDR1 is MNHEY and CDR2 is SMNVEV (reference sequence). The CDR3 DNA reads as TGTGCCAGCAGTCCCCAAACAGCGAACCCGGGTCAGCCCCAGCATTTT. Amino acids: CASSPQTANPGQPQHF.

The rearrangement joins TRBV7-8 to TRBJ1-1, with 7 bases identical to TRBD1. In germline, CDR1 is SGHVS, CDR2 FQNEAQ. V lost 4 bases to trimming and J lost 10 bases; unmatched junction nucleotides: 9. This CDR3 region has 13 residues. DNA of the CDR3: TGTGCCAGCAGCTCGGGAGACCAGGGGGTAGCTTTCTTT. This codes for CASSSGDQGVAFF.